Detailed here is one T cell receptor (beta chain). Per the study methods: Nucleated cell number was recorded as an estimate derived from reference gene primer amplification. Sequencing used immunoSEQ multiplex PCR; TCRdb keeps in-frame clones, though not all of them. V, J and clone size are taken as reported in that table, and D and trimming were inferred from the DNA itself. The table includes 230,000 or so clones, roughly 88% detected once. Residents of about two dozen US areas, aged roughly 18 to 89 years, made up the participants. In assigning cohorts, the study relied on participant-reported clinical history. V was trimmed by 7 bases and J by 4 bases, leaving 19 bases between them. This CDR3 has 15 amino acids. Germline assignment: CDR1 MDHEN and CDR2 SYDVKM. The source of the sample is a study of blood T cell repertoires in COVID-19. Looking at the study overall: PBMCs, B-cell-depleted T cells, or T cells were the source of the cDNA or gDNA that made up the material.

The chain recombines TRBV28 with TRBJ1-2; TRBD1 is a possible D gene (6 bases). Sequenced input: PBMCs or T cells enriched from blood (not recorded which). The sequence was obtained from a woman between 50 and 59 years old with acute COVID-19. For the CDR3, the DNA is TGTGCCAGCACCACCCCCGAGGGACATGGCTATGGCTACACCTTC. Translating gives CASTTPEGHGYGYTF.